The clone carrying this T cell receptor (beta chain) was counted a single time. As yet, its antigen is unknown. This sample was taken from a study of blood T cells in healthy people across ages. Study observations and caveats: In long-lived donors, naive CD4+ cell counts and diversity exceeded those of aged donors.

Germline V CDR1 and CDR2: ENHRY, SYGVKD. The V gene end was trimmed by 2 bases and the J gene end by 5 bases; junction bases not matched to a gene: 16. The CDR3 is 19 residues long. With a J-beta primer mix and a sample-barcoded 5' primer, a second PCR ran about 7 to 11 cycles. Any given sample supplied a minimum of 2.5 million CDR3-containing paired-end reads. Via MiXCR, TCRdb re-called the 5' RACE reads, giving one row per CDR3 protein. The data contain 1.6 million or so distinct CDR3 sequences, 34% of them singletons. V gene TRBV10-3 combines with J gene TRBJ2-1; TRBD2 matches at 9 bases. The origin of this receptor is a woman younger than 45 in good health. The sequenced sample was blood. DNA for the CDR3: TGTGCCATCAGTGAGGGCGGGGGGGCCGGCCAATTCCTTCACAATGAGCAGTTCTTC. This sequence encodes CAISEGGGAGQFLHNEQFF.